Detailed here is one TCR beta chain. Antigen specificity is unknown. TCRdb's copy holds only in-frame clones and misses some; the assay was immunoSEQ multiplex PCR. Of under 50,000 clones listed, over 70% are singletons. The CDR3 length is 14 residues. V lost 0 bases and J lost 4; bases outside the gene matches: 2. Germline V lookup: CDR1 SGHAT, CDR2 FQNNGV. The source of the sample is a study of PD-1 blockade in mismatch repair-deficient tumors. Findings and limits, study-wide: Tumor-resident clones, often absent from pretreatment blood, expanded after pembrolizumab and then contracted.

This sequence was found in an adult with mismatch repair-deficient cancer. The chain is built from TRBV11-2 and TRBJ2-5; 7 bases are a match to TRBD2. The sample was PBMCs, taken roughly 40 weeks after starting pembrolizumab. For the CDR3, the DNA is TGTGCCAGCAGCTTAGAAACGGGGGGAGAGACCCAGTACTTC. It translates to CASSLETGGETQYF. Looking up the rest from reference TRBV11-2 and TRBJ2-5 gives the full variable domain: EAGVAQSPRYKIIEKRQSVAFWCNPISGHATLYWYQQILGQGPKLLIQFQNNGVVDDSQLPKDRFSAERLKGVDSTLKIQPAKLEDSAVYLCASSLETGGETQYFGPGTRLLVL.